This T cell receptor (beta chain) was sequenced during a study of spatial heterogeneity in lung cancer. Specified time point: sample taken at primary tumor resection. Whole RNA obtained from tumor, nontumor lung or frozen PBMC underwent sequencing without sorting. Each TCR cDNA molecule carried a unique molecular identifier. TCRdb reprocessed the 5' RACE reads via MiXCR and lists one record per CDR3 protein. The profile shows tens of thousands of distinct CDR3 sequences, 5.5% to 8.5% of them singletons. The germline CDR1 and CDR2 sequences are LGHDT and YNNKEL (reference sequence). The CDR3 consists of 16 residues. Trimming at V came to 4 bases and at J to 2 bases, leaving 10 bases not matched to a gene.

Sequenced here: PBMCs, sampled at surgery. The chain has TRBV3-1 and TRBJ2-7, with 8 positions matching TRBD2. This sequence was found in a male donor with early-stage non-small cell lung cancer. The CDR3 DNA reads as TGTGCCAGCAGCCCTCATGCACTAGCGGCAACCTACGAGCAGTACTTC. As protein: CASSPHALAATYEQYF.